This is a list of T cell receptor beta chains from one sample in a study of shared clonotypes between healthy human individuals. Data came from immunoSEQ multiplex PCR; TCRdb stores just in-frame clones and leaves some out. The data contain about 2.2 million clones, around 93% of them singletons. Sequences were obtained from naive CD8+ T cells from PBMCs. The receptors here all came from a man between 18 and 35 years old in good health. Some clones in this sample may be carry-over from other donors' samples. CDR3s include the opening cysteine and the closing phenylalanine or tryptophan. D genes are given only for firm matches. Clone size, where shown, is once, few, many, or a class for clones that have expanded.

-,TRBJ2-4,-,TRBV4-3,CASSQDYDQDIQYF,TGCGCCAGCAGCCAAGATTACGACCAGGACATTCAGTACTTC
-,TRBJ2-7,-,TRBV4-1,CASSFSGSYEQYF,TGCGCCAGCAGTTTTAGCGGTTCCTACGAGCAGTACTTC
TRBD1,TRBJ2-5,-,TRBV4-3,CASSQGTGQETQYF,TGCGCCAGCAGCCAGGGGACAGGCCAAGAGACCCAGTACTTC
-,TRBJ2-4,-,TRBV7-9,CASSAGEGIQYF,TGTGCCAGCAGTGCGGGCGAAGGCATTCAGTACTTC
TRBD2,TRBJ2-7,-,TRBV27,CASSSDIAGPPEQYF,TGTGCCAGCAGTTCAGACATAGCGGGGCCCCCTGAGCAGTACTTC
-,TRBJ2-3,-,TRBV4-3,CASSQDRAGGLFRTDTQYF,TGCGCCAGCAGCCAAGATAGGGCAGGGGGGCTGTTCCGGACAGATACGCAGTATTTT
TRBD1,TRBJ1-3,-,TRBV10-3,CAISPPKGASKGNTIYF,TGTGCCATCAGTCCCCCGAAGGGGGCCTCAAAGGGGAACACCATATATTTT
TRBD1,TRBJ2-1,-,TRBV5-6,CASSLGDRDKFF,TGTGCCAGCAGCTTGGGAGACAGGGATAAGTTCTTC
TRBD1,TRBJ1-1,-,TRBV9,CASSPDRVAPEAFF,TGTGCCAGCAGCCCGGACAGGGTAGCGCCTGAAGCTTTCTTT
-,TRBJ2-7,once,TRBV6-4,CASSDSAGPPYEQYF,TGTGCCAGCAGTGACTCCGCGGGGCCCCCCTACGAGCAGTACTTC